This T cell receptor beta chain was found in a study of blood T cell repertoires in COVID-19. Study as a whole: From the United States, Italy and Spain came samples of acute and convalescent COVID-19. PBMCs, B-cell-depleted T cells, or T cells were the source of the cDNA or gDNA that made up the material.

Source study methods: Quantification of nucleated cells was approximated via reference gene primer amplification. TCRdb's copy holds only in-frame clones and misses some; the assay was immunoSEQ multiplex PCR. V and J calls and clone size are copied from that table; D and trimming were computed from the DNA. The data hold about 59,000 clones, with 65% to 80% observed a single time. The CDR3 sequence is 15 residues long. Per the germline V gene, CDR1 is LNHDA and CDR2 is SQIVND (reference sequence). V lost 5 bases, J lost 3 bases, and 8 bases stayed unmatched. This clone has only one observation. This rearrangement joins TRBV19 to TRBJ1-1, with 8 bases aligning to TRBD1. The specimen was peripheral blood. This sequence was found in a human donor in a cohort sampled during active COVID-19. The DNA of the CDR3 is TGTGCCAGTAGTTTAACAGGGGGTAAGGACACTGAAGCTTTCTTT. Protein product: CASSLTGGKDTEAFF.